Listed below are T cell receptor beta chains from one sample, sequenced in a study of blood T cell repertoires in COVID-19. Method: immunoSEQ multiplex PCR; TCRdb's copy keeps in-frame clones and lacks some. This sample has about 86,000 clones, with roughly four fifths found just once. Sequencing was done on a sample of peripheral blood. The receptors stem from a woman of 80 years or more with acute or convalescent COVID-19. Both conserved end residues are part of each CDR3. Each record gives: J gene, D gene, clone size, V gene, CDR3 protein, CDR3 DNA. D genes are given only for firm matches. Only part of the rows carry a size: once, few, many, or a class if the clone is expanded.

>TRBJ2-1|-|-|TRBV28
CASSRGTRVYNEQFF
TGTGCCAGCAGCCGGGGAACTAGGGTTTACAATGAGCAGTTCTTC
>TRBJ1-2|-|once|TRBV20-1
CSASVENYGYTF
TGCAGTGCTAGTGTTGAGAACTATGGCTACACCTTC
>TRBJ2-7|TRBD1|-|TRBV7-2
CASSLVGTGNYEQYF
TGTGCCAGCAGCTTAGTAGGGACAGGTAACTACGAGCAGTACTTC
>TRBJ1-4|-|-|TRBV19
CASSELATNEKLFF
TGTGCCAGTAGCGAGCTGGCAACTAATGAAAAACTGTTTTTT
>TRBJ1-1|TRBD1|-|TRBV6-5
CASSYDRGRLDTEAFF
TGTGCCAGCAGTTACGACAGGGGCAGGTTGGACACTGAAGCTTTCTTT
>TRBJ1-1|-|-|TRBV19
CASRPRGTNTEAFF
TGTGCCAGTAGACCGCGGGGGACGAACACTGAAGCTTTCTTT
>TRBJ1-3|-|-|TRBV28
CASSLTDTGNTIYF
TGTGCCAGCAGTCTGACAGACACTGGAAACACCATATATTTT
>TRBJ2-5|-|-|TRBV2
CASRGLEETQYF
TGTGCCAGCAGAGGCCTAGAGGAGACCCAGTACTTC
>TRBJ1-1|-|once|TRBV29-1
CSVTPTGTTRTEAFF
TGCAGCGTCACACCTACTGGGACAACCAGAACTGAAGCTTTCTTT
>TRBJ1-3|-|-|TRBV7-2
CASSPSGARGGNTIYF
TGTGCCAGCAGCCCATCAGGGGCCAGAGGCGGAAACACCATATATTTT
>TRBJ2-7|TRBD1|once|TRBV6-5
CASKTDRGPYEQYF
TGTGCCAGCAAAACGGACAGGGGGCCCTACGAGCAGTACTTC
>TRBJ2-5|TRBD2|-|TRBV7-2
CASSSTGTSGSRETQYF
TGTGCCAGCAGCTCCACCGGGACTAGCGGGAGTAGGGAGACCCAGTACTTC
>TRBJ2-3|TRBD1|-|TRBV7-8
CASSHPPRGQGSDTQYF
TGTGCCAGCAGCCATCCGCCCCGAGGACAGGGGTCAGATACGCAGTATTTT
>TRBJ2-6|-|-|TRBV5-1
CASSLASGSSGANVLTF
TGCGCCAGCAGCTTGGCCTCGGGGTCCTCTGGGGCCAACGTCCTGACTTTC
>TRBJ2-7|-|-|TRBV7-9
CASSPSDSSYEQYF
TGTGCCAGCAGCCCGTCCGACAGCTCCTACGAGCAGTACTTC
>TRBJ2-1|TRBD2|-|TRBV19
CASSIPGLAEIFHNEQFF
TGTGCCAGTAGTATTCCGGGACTAGCGGAGATTTTCCACAATGAGCAGTTCTTC
>TRBJ2-2|-|-|TRBV21-1
CASSKYEGNTGELFF
TGTGCCAGCAGCAAATACGAGGGGAACACCGGGGAGCTGTTTTTT
>TRBJ1-2|-|-|TRBV19
CASSERYGYTF
TGTGCCAGTAGCGAACGGTATGGCTACACCTTC
>TRBJ2-7|-|-|TRBV27
CASSLSAHEQYF
TGTGCCAGCAGTTTATCGGCCCACGAGCAGTACTTC
>TRBJ1-1|-|few|TRBV3-1/TRBV3-2
CASSQGGVTEAFF
TGTGCCAGCAGCCAGGGAGGGGTCACTGAAGCTTTCTTT
>TRBJ2-2|-|-|TRBV7-9
CASSLGSYTGELFF
TGTGCCAGCAGCTTAGGTAGCTACACCGGGGAGCTGTTTTTT
>TRBJ1-2|TRBD1|-|TRBV28
CASSQGAFVYGYTF
TGTGCCAGCAGTCAGGGGGCTTTCGTCTATGGCTACACCTTC
>TRBJ2-7|-|-|TRBV25-1
CASSDAPTSEYEQYF
TGTGCCAGCAGTGACGCCCCGACTTCGGAATACGAGCAGTACTTC
>TRBJ1-1|TRBD1|-|TRBV12-3/TRBV12-4
CASSFPGGELAFF
TGTGCCAGCAGTTTCCCAGGGGGCGAGTTGGCTTTCTTT
>TRBJ2-3|-|-|TRBV10-3
CAISDPVYTDTQYF
TGTGCCATCAGTGACCCGGTTTACACAGATACGCAGTATTTT
>TRBJ2-5|-|-|TRBV4-1
CASSQEGPSGVGETQYF
TGCGCCAGCAGCCAGGAGGGTCCTTCCGGGGTGGGAGAGACCCAGTACTTC
>TRBJ2-6|-|once|TRBV18
CASSPSGGSGANVLTF
TGTGCCAGCTCACCAAGTGGAGGGTCCGGGGCCAACGTCCTGACTTTC
>TRBJ2-5|TRBD2|-|TRBV12-3/TRBV12-4
CASSLLAVETQYF
TGTGCCAGCAGTTTACTAGCGGTAGAGACCCAGTACTTC
>TRBJ2-7|-|-|TRBV10-3
CAIRRDSRHEQYF
TGTGCCATCAGGCGGGACAGTCGCCACGAGCAGTACTTC
>TRBJ1-6|TRBD1|few|TRBV15
CATAQGVNSPLHF
TGTGCCACGGCACAGGGGGTGAATTCACCCCTCCACTTT
>TRBJ2-1|-|once|TRBV18
CASSGASSYNEQFF
TGTGCCAGCTCAGGTGCCAGCTCCTACAATGAGCAGTTCTTC
>TRBJ1-6|-|-|TRBV5-8
CASSLGVRTASSYNSPLHF
TGTGCCAGCAGCTTGGGAGTTCGGACAGCGAGCTCCTATAATTCACCCCTCCACTTT
>TRBJ1-3|TRBD1|once|TRBV9
CASSVWDRETGVSGNTIYF
TGTGCCAGCAGCGTCTGGGACAGGGAAACGGGGGTCTCTGGAAACACCATATATTTT
>TRBJ1-4|TRBD1|few|TRBV7-2
CASSQGQGGEKLFF
TGTGCCAGCAGCCAAGGACAGGGCGGTGAAAAACTGTTTTTT
>TRBJ1-5|-|-|TRBV27
CASSKWQGINQPQHF
TGTGCCAGCAGTAAATGGCAGGGGATCAATCAGCCCCAGCATTTT
>TRBJ2-7|TRBD1|-|TRBV5-5
CASSWDRGAYEQYF
TGTGCCAGCAGCTGGGACAGGGGGGCCTACGAGCAGTACTTC
>TRBJ2-2|-|-|TRBV7-9
CASSRQTNTGELFF
TGTGCCAGCAGCCGACAGACGAACACCGGGGAGCTGTTTTTT
>TRBJ2-7|-|-|TRBV27
CASSFEPGGPHEQYF
TGTGCCAGCAGTTTTGAACCGGGGGGCCCCCACGAGCAGTACTTC
>TRBJ2-2|-|-|TRBV28
CASSWFLPFSAGELFF
TGTGCCAGCAGTTGGTTTTTACCTTTTAGCGCCGGGGAGCTGTTTTTT
>TRBJ2-4|-|-|TRBV6-5
CASSSPGSKNIQYF
TGTGCCAGCAGTTCACCAGGATCCAAAAACATTCAGTACTTC
>TRBJ2-1|TRBD2|-|TRBV3-1/TRBV3-2
CASRPSGGAYNEQFF
TGTGCCAGCAGACCCAGCGGGGGGGCCTACAATGAGCAGTTCTTC
>TRBJ1-1|TRBD1|-|TRBV2
CASSRRGDSTEAFF
TGTGCCAGCAGTCGCAGGGGGGACAGCACTGAAGCTTTCTTT
>TRBJ1-6|-|many|TRBV6-5
CASSPRGSYNSPLHF
TGTGCCAGCAGTCCCAGGGGTTCCTATAATTCACCCCTCCACTTT
>TRBJ2-2|-|-|TRBV27
CASSFGRAAGELFF
TGTGCCAGCAGTTTCGGCAGGGCTGCCGGGGAGCTGTTTTTT
>TRBJ2-1|-|-|TRBV6-5
CAIQDSYNEQFF
TGTGCCATCCAGGACTCCTACAATGAGCAGTTCTTC
>TRBJ2-3|-|-|TRBV7-9
CASSLEGTSTDTQYF
TGTGCCAGCAGCTTAGAGGGGACAAGCACAGATACGCAGTATTTT